A selection of T cell receptor beta chains follows, all from one sample in a study of blood T cell repertoires in COVID-19. Here immunoSEQ multiplex PCR was the method, and the copy in TCRdb shows in-frame clones only, minus some. The table includes 55,000 to 80,000 clones, roughly nine tenths detected once. The specimen was peripheral blood. These receptors originate from a man aged 50-59 years with active COVID-19. CDR3s include the opening cysteine and the closing phenylalanine or tryptophan. Each record gives: J gene, V gene, clone size, D gene, CDR3 DNA, CDR3 protein. The D gene is left open where the match is weak. Rows give clone size only sometimes, using once, few, many, or a class for an expanded clone.

j_gene: TRBJ1-2; v_gene: TRBV18; abundance: NA; d_gene: TRBD1; CDR3nt: TGTGCCAGCTCTCCAACGTTCGGGACAGGCGCTGGCTACACCTTC; CDR3aa: CASSPTFGTGAGYTF
j_gene: TRBJ2-1; v_gene: TRBV11-3; abundance: NA; d_gene: NA; CDR3nt: TGTGCCAGCAGTTCTGGGGGGGCCTTTGAGCAGTTCTTC; CDR3aa: CASSSGGAFEQFF
j_gene: TRBJ1-6; v_gene: TRBV2; abundance: NA; d_gene: NA; CDR3nt: TGTGCCAGCAGTGGATTGGGGGACAAGAAATCACCCCTCCACTTT; CDR3aa: CASSGLGDKKSPLHF
j_gene: TRBJ1-3; v_gene: TRBV5-1; abundance: NA; d_gene: NA; CDR3nt: TGCGCCAGCAGCTTGGATTACTCTGGAAACACCATATATTTT; CDR3aa: CASSLDYSGNTIYF
j_gene: TRBJ1-1; v_gene: TRBV19; abundance: once; d_gene: TRBD1; CDR3nt: TGTGCCAGTAGCGACAGGGGGCGCGGACCTGAAGCTTTCTTT; CDR3aa: CASSDRGRGPEAFF
j_gene: TRBJ1-5; v_gene: TRBV7-8; abundance: NA; d_gene: TRBD1; CDR3nt: TGTGCCAGCTCGACAGGGGGCAGCAATCAGCCCCAGCATTTT; CDR3aa: CASSTGGSNQPQHF
j_gene: TRBJ1-5; v_gene: TRBV19; abundance: once; d_gene: NA; CDR3nt: TGTGCCAGTAGTATAGACAGGGTTAGCAATCAGCCCCAGCATTTT; CDR3aa: CASSIDRVSNQPQHF
j_gene: TRBJ2-2; v_gene: TRBV6-5; abundance: NA; d_gene: NA; CDR3nt: TGTGCCAGCAGCAGGGACATCCTCCCCGGGGAGCTGTTTTTT; CDR3aa: CASSRDILPGELFF
j_gene: TRBJ2-5; v_gene: TRBV9; abundance: once; d_gene: TRBD2; CDR3nt: TGTGCCAGCAGCGTAGGGGCTAGCGGGGGGGCGGTAGAGACCCAGTACTTC; CDR3aa: CASSVGASGGAVETQYF
j_gene: TRBJ2-1; v_gene: TRBV30; abundance: NA; d_gene: TRBD1; CDR3nt: TGTGCCTGGTATGACAGGGGTGAGCAGTTCTTC; CDR3aa: CAWYDRGEQFF
j_gene: TRBJ2-3; v_gene: TRBV12-5; abundance: NA; d_gene: NA; CDR3nt: TGTGCTAGTGGTTTGGTACTAAGGGGCAGGGATACGCAGTATTTT; CDR3aa: CASGLVLRGRDTQYF
j_gene: TRBJ2-7; v_gene: TRBV30; abundance: NA; d_gene: NA; CDR3nt: TGTGCCTGGAACAGGGAAAGGAACGAGCAGTACTTC; CDR3aa: CAWNRERNEQYF
j_gene: TRBJ1-5; v_gene: TRBV5-1; abundance: NA; d_gene: TRBD1; CDR3nt: TGCGCCAGCAGCAGATCAGGGGGGAACAATCAGCCCCAGCATTTT; CDR3aa: CASSRSGGNNQPQHF
j_gene: TRBJ1-5; v_gene: TRBV6-5; abundance: NA; d_gene: NA; CDR3nt: TGCGCCAGCAGTTACGGGAGTAATCAGCCCCAGCATTTT; CDR3aa: CASSYGSNQPQHF
j_gene: TRBJ2-7; v_gene: TRBV19; abundance: NA; d_gene: NA; CDR3nt: TGTGCCACGCGTGGGGGCGGGTCCAACGAGCAGTACTTC; CDR3aa: CATRGGGSNEQYF
j_gene: TRBJ1-2; v_gene: TRBV7-9; abundance: NA; d_gene: NA; CDR3nt: TGTGCCAGCAGCTCCGGAGACAGCTATGGCTACACCTTC; CDR3aa: CASSSGDSYGYTF
j_gene: TRBJ2-7; v_gene: TRBV10-1; abundance: NA; d_gene: NA; CDR3nt: TGCGCCAGCAGTGAAGGGGCGATTTTCTCCGAGCAGTACTTC; CDR3aa: CASSEGAIFSEQYF
j_gene: TRBJ2-1; v_gene: TRBV12-3/TRBV12-4; abundance: NA; d_gene: TRBD1; CDR3nt: TGTGCCAGCAGTTCATACAGGGGGTCCCCGTTCTTC; CDR3aa: CASSSYRGSPFF
j_gene: TRBJ1-6; v_gene: TRBV7-8; abundance: NA; d_gene: NA; CDR3nt: TGTGCCAGCAAAACCTCGGGGGATCGCTCACCCCTCCACTTT; CDR3aa: CASKTSGDRSPLHF
j_gene: TRBJ1-6; v_gene: TRBV3-1/TRBV3-2; abundance: NA; d_gene: NA; CDR3nt: TGTGCCAGCAGCCAAGACCCAGCACCGCTGGGCCTTAATTCACCCCTCCACTTT; CDR3aa: CASSQDPAPLGLNSPLHF
j_gene: TRBJ2-5; v_gene: TRBV6-6; abundance: NA; d_gene: TRBD1; CDR3nt: TGTGCCACCTCAGGACAGGGGAGGGGCGAGACCCAGTACTTC; CDR3aa: CATSGQGRGETQYF
j_gene: TRBJ1-2; v_gene: TRBV6-5; abundance: NA; d_gene: NA; CDR3nt: TGTGCCAGCAGAGGTTCGACAACTAACTATGGCTACACCTTC; CDR3aa: CASRGSTTNYGYTF
j_gene: TRBJ2-7; v_gene: TRBV2; abundance: NA; d_gene: NA; CDR3nt: TGTGCCAGCAGTGAAATGGTCAGTTCTTCCTACGAGCAGTACTTC; CDR3aa: CASSEMVSSSYEQYF
j_gene: TRBJ2-3; v_gene: TRBV18; abundance: NA; d_gene: NA; CDR3nt: TGTGCCAGCTCAGACTCTCCTGGGGGGTTCGTAACAGATACGCAGTATTTT; CDR3aa: CASSDSPGGFVTDTQYF
j_gene: TRBJ1-5; v_gene: TRBV4-1; abundance: NA; d_gene: NA; CDR3nt: TGCGCCAGCAGCCAAGTGGCGGGACGGATCAATCAGCCCCAGCATTTT; CDR3aa: CASSQVAGRINQPQHF
j_gene: TRBJ2-2; v_gene: TRBV6-5; abundance: once; d_gene: NA; CDR3nt: TGTGCCACTAGGTCACAACCGAACACCGGGGAGCTGTTTTTT; CDR3aa: CATRSQPNTGELFF
j_gene: TRBJ1-2; v_gene: TRBV5-1; abundance: NA; d_gene: NA; CDR3nt: TGCGCCAGCAGCCTAACCCAGGGAGGTTATGGCTACACCTTC; CDR3aa: CASSLTQGGYGYTF
j_gene: TRBJ2-3; v_gene: TRBV9; abundance: NA; d_gene: TRBD2; CDR3nt: TGTGCCAGCAGCGCGACACAACTAGCGGCGGGTTCAGATACGCAGTATTTT; CDR3aa: CASSATQLAAGSDTQYF
j_gene: TRBJ2-4; v_gene: TRBV4-1; abundance: NA; d_gene: NA; CDR3nt: TGCGCCAGCAGCCAAGAATGGCCAGGGAACGGCATTCAGTACTTC; CDR3aa: CASSQEWPGNGIQYF
j_gene: TRBJ2-2; v_gene: TRBV18; abundance: NA; d_gene: TRBD1; CDR3nt: TGTGCCAGCTCACCAACACGGACAGGCGATATGGGGGAGCTGTTTTTT; CDR3aa: CASSPTRTGDMGELFF
j_gene: TRBJ1-1; v_gene: TRBV27; abundance: NA; d_gene: NA; CDR3nt: TGTGCCAGCAGTTTATCGGGGGCGAACACTGAAGCTTTCTTT; CDR3aa: CASSLSGANTEAFF
j_gene: TRBJ1-2; v_gene: TRBV7-3; abundance: NA; d_gene: NA; CDR3nt: TGTGCCAGCAGCGGCCTGGGGGGATCTGGCTACACCTTC; CDR3aa: CASSGLGGSGYTF
j_gene: TRBJ2-1; v_gene: TRBV12-5; abundance: NA; d_gene: NA; CDR3nt: TGTGCTAGTGGTTTCGGACAGCACAATGAGCAGTTCTTC; CDR3aa: CASGFGQHNEQFF
j_gene: TRBJ2-7; v_gene: TRBV5-8; abundance: NA; d_gene: NA; CDR3nt: TGTGCCAGCAGCCCCAGGGGCGCCCTTTCCTACGAGCAGTACTTC; CDR3aa: CASSPRGALSYEQYF
j_gene: TRBJ1-5; v_gene: TRBV6-2/TRBV6-3; abundance: NA; d_gene: NA; CDR3nt: TGTGCCAGCAGTGTGGACAAATATAGCAATCAGCCCCAGCATTTT; CDR3aa: CASSVDKYSNQPQHF
j_gene: TRBJ2-2; v_gene: TRBV7-2; abundance: NA; d_gene: NA; CDR3nt: TGTGCCAGCAGCTTATGGGGGGTCGGCACCGGGGAGCTGTTTTTT; CDR3aa: CASSLWGVGTGELFF
j_gene: TRBJ2-7; v_gene: TRBV5-5; abundance: NA; d_gene: TRBD1; CDR3nt: TGTGCCAGCAGGGACAGGGGGGTTCCGGACGAGCAGTACTTC; CDR3aa: CASRDRGVPDEQYF
j_gene: TRBJ1-2; v_gene: TRBV19; abundance: NA; d_gene: TRBD1; CDR3nt: TGTGCCAGTAGTTCCCGACAGGGGGCAAACTATGGCTACACCTTC; CDR3aa: CASSSRQGANYGYTF
j_gene: TRBJ2-3; v_gene: TRBV2; abundance: NA; d_gene: TRBD2; CDR3nt: TGTGCCAGCAGACCTCCCGGGACTAGCGGGGGCCGCGATACGCAGTATTTT; CDR3aa: CASRPPGTSGGRDTQYF
j_gene: TRBJ2-1; v_gene: TRBV6-5; abundance: NA; d_gene: TRBD2; CDR3nt: TGTGCCAGCAGCTTCGCGGGGGTCAATGAGCAGTTCTTC; CDR3aa: CASSFAGVNEQFF